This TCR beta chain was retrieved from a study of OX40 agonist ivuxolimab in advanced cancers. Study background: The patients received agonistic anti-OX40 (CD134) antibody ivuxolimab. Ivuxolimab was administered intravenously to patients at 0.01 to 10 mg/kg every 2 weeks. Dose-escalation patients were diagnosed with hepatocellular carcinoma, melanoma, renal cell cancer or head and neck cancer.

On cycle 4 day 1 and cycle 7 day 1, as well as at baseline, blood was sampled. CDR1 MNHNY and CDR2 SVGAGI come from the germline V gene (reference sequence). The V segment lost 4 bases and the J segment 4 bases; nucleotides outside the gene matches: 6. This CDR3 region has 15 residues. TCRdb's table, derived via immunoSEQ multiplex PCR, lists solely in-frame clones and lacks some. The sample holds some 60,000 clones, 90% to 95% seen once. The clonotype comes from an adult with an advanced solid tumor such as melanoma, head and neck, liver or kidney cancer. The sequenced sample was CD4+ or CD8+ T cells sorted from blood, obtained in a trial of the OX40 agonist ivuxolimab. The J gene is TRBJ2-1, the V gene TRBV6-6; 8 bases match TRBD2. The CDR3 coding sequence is TGTGCCAGCAGTTTGACGAGCGGGAGTTACAATGAGCAGTTCTTC. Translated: CASSLTSGSYNEQFF.